A selection of T cell receptor beta chains follows, all from one sample in a study of blood T cells in healthy people across ages. TCRdb recomputed calls from the 5' RACE reads with MiXCR, one row per CDR3 protein. Among 870,000 or so distinct CDR3 sequences listed, under 35% were seen once. The sequenced sample consisted of blood. The receptors shown here come from an elderly woman in good health. The CDR3 runs from the conserved cysteine through the conserved F or W. The D gene is left open where the match is weak. The size field is filled for only some rows; it gives once, few, many or a size class.

size	V	D	J	DNA	CDR3
few	TRBV7-2	.	TRBJ2-5	TGTGCCAGCTCGAAGAGCCGGGGTCGGATGGAGACCCAGTACTTC	CASSKSRGRMETQYF
many	TRBV6-1	TRBD2	TRBJ2-5	TGTGCCAGCAGTGTCCGACTAGCGGGGGGAGAGACCCAGTACTTC	CASSVRLAGGETQYF
.	TRBV7-9	.	TRBJ2-2	TGTGCCAGCAGCTCTCCGGACAGACAGAACACCGGGGAGCTGTTTTTT	CASSSPDRQNTGELFF
.	TRBV27	TRBD1	TRBJ2-2	TGTGCCAGCAGTCCCGACAGGGGGAAGACCGGGGAGCTGTTTTTT	CASSPDRGKTGELFF
many	TRBV6-5	TRBD2	TRBJ2-1	TGTGCCAGCAGTACTGGGACTAGCGGGGGGGGTGAGCAGTTCTTC	CASSTGTSGGGEQFF
few	TRBV7-9	.	TRBJ2-5	TGTGCCAGCAGCTTAGTCCCGAGCGACCGAGAGACCCAGTACTTC	CASSLVPSDRETQYF
many	TRBV20-1	.	TRBJ1-5	TGCAGTGCTAACAGCGGGAGGAATCAGCCCCAGCATTTT	CSANSGRNQPQHF
.	TRBV2	.	TRBJ1-2	TGTGCCAGCAGTTCGGACGGCAGCTACTATGGCTACACCTTC	CASSSDGSYYGYTF
.	TRBV30	.	TRBJ1-2	TGTGCCTGGACCCCTGGACAGCTAGGGGGCTACACCTTC	CAWTPGQLGGYTF
.	TRBV25-1	TRBD1	TRBJ1-1	TGTGCCAGCAGTGAACCGGGACAGGGGGCGTTTGAAGCTTTCTTT	CASSEPGQGAFEAFF
once	TRBV6-5	.	TRBJ1-2	TGTGCCAGCAGTTACCAGGGGCCCACCCTAGGGTCTAACTATGGCTACACCTTC	CASSYQGPTLGSNYGYTF
.	TRBV5-1	TRBD2	TRBJ2-3	TGCGCCAGCAGCTTCCTAGCGGGGGATATAACAGATACGCAGTATTTT	CASSFLAGDITDTQYF
.	TRBV24-1	.	TRBJ1-6	TGTGCCACCAGTGAGGGACCAGGGAGTAATTCACCCCTCCACTTT	CATSEGPGSNSPLHF
.	TRBV18	.	TRBJ2-7	TGTGCCAGCTCACCACCGCCAGGCGGCTTCGAGCAGTACTTC	CASSPPPGGFEQYF
.	TRBV30	.	TRBJ1-4	TGTGCCGGGACGGGGGATCATCGGAACGAAAAACTGTTTTTT	CAGTGDHRNEKLFF
many	TRBV12-3/TRBV12-4	TRBD2	TRBJ2-3	TGTGCCAGCAGTCCACCTGGGACTAGACAGGATACGCAGTATTTT	CASSPPGTRQDTQYF
many	TRBV7-2	.	TRBJ2-7	TGTGCCAGCAGCTGGCTCGCGGACTCTTTATACGAGCAGTACTTC	CASSWLADSLYEQYF
.	TRBV20-1	.	TRBJ1-2	TGCAGTGCTAGAGAAGGCTACACCTTC	CSAREGYTF
many	TRBV6-5	.	TRBJ2-5	TGTGCCAGCAGTTACCGCCACCACCCCCGGGTGGAAGAGACCCAGTACTTC	CASSYRHHPRVEETQYF
.	TRBV7-6	TRBD2	TRBJ2-7	TGTGCCAGCAGCTTAGCCCTAACTAGCGCCTACGAGCAGTACTTC	CASSLALTSAYEQYF
few	TRBV27	.	TRBJ1-1	TGTGCCAGCAGTTTATCGCGCACCATAAGAGGATCTGAAGCTTTCTTT	CASSLSRTIRGSEAFF
many	TRBV5-5	.	TRBJ2-7	TGTGCCAGCAGCTTGGTGTCAGTGGGTCCCTACGAGCAGTACTTC	CASSLVSVGPYEQYF
.	TRBV6-6	.	TRBJ2-7	TGTGCCAGCAGTTACTCCCTCCTCAATGAGCAGTACTTC	CASSYSLLNEQYF
many	TRBV7-2	.	TRBJ2-7	TGTGCCAGCAGCCATGGGGCATCCTACGAGCAGTACTTC	CASSHGASYEQYF
many	TRBV11-2	TRBD2	TRBJ2-7	TGTGCCAGCAGCTCCCCGAGCGGGGGGATTGAGCAGTACTTC	CASSSPSGGIEQYF
.	TRBV7-8	TRBD2	TRBJ2-2	TGTGCCAGCAGCTCACTAGCGGGGGGGCTCCGGGAGCTGTTTTTT	CASSSLAGGLRELFF
many	TRBV6-1	.	TRBJ2-5	TGTGCCAGCAGTGACGGGGCGGGAGAGACCCAGTACTTC	CASSDGAGETQYF
few	TRBV20-1	.	TRBJ1-5	TGCAGTGCTAGTAGCGGGGGATATAGCAATCAGCCCCAGCATTTT	CSASSGGYSNQPQHF
few	TRBV30	TRBD1	TRBJ2-5	TGTGCCTGGAGTCCTAAAACAGGGGGCGAGATGAAGACCCAGTACTTC	CAWSPKTGGEMKTQYF